The clone carrying this T cell receptor beta chain was counted a few times. Germline values: CDR1 LNHDA, CDR2 SQIVND (reference sequence). The V and J ends lost 5 bases and 0 bases respectively, with 14 bases between them. The CDR3 runs to 16 residues. The repertoire was sequenced with immunoSEQ multiplex PCR; TCRdb's copy has only in-frame clones and lacks some. The sample has some 250,000 clones, roughly 90% seen once; the top ten hold roughly 4%. The data were taken from a study of blood T cell repertoires in COVID-19. As for the study in general: Nucleic acid was either cDNA or gDNA, and it came from T cells, B-cell-depleted T cells, or PBMCs.

Sequenced: PBMCs or T cells enriched from blood (not recorded which). This chain uses TRBV19 with TRBJ2-1; perhaps TRBD1 as D (6 bases). The clonotype was recovered from a woman aged 25 to 39 with acute COVID-19. The CDR3 nucleotides read TGTGCCAGTAGTGAGACAGGCCCGGGCTCCTACAATGAGCAGTTCTTC. Translation gives CASSETGPGSYNEQFF.